The 28 T cell receptor beta chains presented below share a single source sample, sequenced in a study of cytomegalovirus exposure and HLA in healthy donors. This table comes from immunoSEQ multiplex PCR, and its TCRdb copy is limited to in-frame clones, with some not included. In the table there are a few hundred thousand clones, 86% of which are singletons. The sample comprised PBMCs. The source is a woman under 30 in good health and CMV-seronegative.

The chain recombines TRBV4-2 with TRBJ1-1; 9 nucleotides agree with TRBD1. The germline CDR1 and CDR2 sequences are LGHNA and YNFKEQ. Trimming at V came to 1 base and at J to 1 base, leaving 4 bases not matched to a gene. The CDR3 length is 16 residues. CDR3 amino acids: CASSQVQGAGNTEAFF. CDR3 sequence (DNA): TGTGCCAGCAGCCAAGTACAGGGGGCAGGGAACACTGAAGCTTTCTTT.

The genes are TRBV7-6 and TRBJ2-3; 11 bases are a match to TRBD2. CDR1 and CDR2 from the germline V gene are SGHVS and FNYEAQ. V was clipped by 5 bases and J by 2 bases; unmatched bases: 3. The CDR3 sequence is 15 residues long. This chain's CDR3 is CASSASGRFTDTQYF. In nucleotides, the CDR3 is TGTGCCAGCAGCGCTAGCGGGAGGTTCACAGATACGCAGTATTTT.

V gene TRBV7-2 combines with J gene TRBJ1-2; 9 bases map to TRBD1. The germline V gene has CDR1 SGHTA and CDR2 FQGNSA. The CDR3 contains 13 residues. J gave up 8 bases and V 10 bases, and 11 bases lay outside the gene matches. The CDR3 DNA reads as TGTGCCACCCGGGGACAGGGAGAAGACGGCTACACCTTC. It specifies CATRGQGEDGYTF. Using reference TRBV7-2 and TRBJ1-2 for the parts outside the CDR3, the full variable domain is GAGVSQSPSNKVTEKGKDVELRCDPISGHTALYWYRQSLGQGLEFLIYFQGNSAPDKSGLPSDRFSAERTGGSVSTLTIQRTQQEDSAVYLCATRGQGEDGYTFGSGTRLTVV.

The chain uses TRBV11-2 and TRBJ2-5; the D gene is possibly TRBD2 (6 bases). V lost 7 bases to trimming and J lost 4 bases, with 13 bases between them. The CDR3 runs 13 residues. The germline CDR1 and CDR2 sequences are SGHAT and FQNNGV. This CDR3 reads CASNLGGGETQYF. DNA of the CDR3: TGTGCCAGCAACCTGGGGGGAGGAGAGACCCAGTACTTC.

CDR3 in DNA: TGTGCCAGCAGCCAGGCCCTTGGGACAGCGAACACTGAAGCTTTCTTT. It specifies CASSQALGTANTEAFF. This chain uses TRBV4-2 with TRBJ1-1, with 7 bases matching TRBD1. Germline V CDR1 and CDR2: LGHNA, YNFKEQ. The J segment lost 1 base and the V segment lost 3 bases, leaving 8 bases of the junction unmatched. This CDR3 is 16 amino acids long.

This sequence joins TRBV9 and TRBJ2-7; D gene uncertain. Looked up from germline, CDR1 is SGDLS and CDR2 is YYNGEE. The CDR3 loop spans 14 amino acids. The V gene lost 0 bases and the J gene lost 0 bases, with 7 bases spanning the gap. CDR3 amino acids: CASSVGATSYEQYF. CDR3 nucleotide sequence: TGTGCCAGCAGCGTAGGGGCGACCTCCTACGAGCAGTACTTC.

This chain joins TRBV29-1 and TRBJ2-2; 11 bases fit TRBD1. The length of the CDR3 is 16 residues. Germline V gene sequence: CDR1 SQVTM, CDR2 ANQGSEA. Unmatched junction bases numbered 4, after V lost 0 bases and J lost 4 bases. The CDR3 loop reads CSVEDLGQGATGELFF. The CDR3 nucleotides read TGCAGCGTTGAAGATCTAGGACAGGGGGCCACCGGGGAGCTGTTTTTT.

This rearrangement joins TRBV7-6 to TRBJ2-7; TRBD2 aligns across 8 bases. The V gene end was trimmed by 5 bases and the J gene end by 0 bases; junction bases not matched to a gene: 6. Per germline, CDR1 SGHVS and CDR2 FNYEAQ. The CDR3 covers 15 residues. CDR3 sequence (DNA): TGTGCCAGCAGCGGCCTGGCGGGAGGCTCCTACGAGCAGTACTTC. It encodes CASSGLAGGSYEQYF.

This clone was counted once. The chain couples TRBV29-1 to TRBJ1-1; TRBD1 might be the D (5 bases). Germline lookup yields CDR1 SQVTM and CDR2 ANQGSEA. This CDR3 has 14 residues. Trimming cost V 2 bases and J 6 bases, with 16 bases left between them. The CDR3 coding sequence is TGCAGCGTTGAACGGGGGGGGGACCGTTCTGAAGCTTTCTTT. Protein sequence: CSVERGGDRSEAFF.

The CDR3 region has the DNA TGCGCCAGCAGCCCTTTCCTAGCGGCGAGCTCCTACAATGAGCAGTTCTTC. It encodes CASSPFLAASSYNEQFF. The chain has TRBV5-1 and TRBJ2-1, with 7 nucleotides matching TRBD2. The CDR3 is 17 amino acids. The V and J ends lost 4 bases and 0 bases, in that order; junction bases with no gene match: 10. Germline-derived CDR1 and CDR2 are SGHRS and YFSETQ.

This chain joins TRBV6-5 and TRBJ2-7; 7 nucleotides agree with TRBD2. This CDR3 has 16 amino acids. Unmatched junction bases numbered 7, after V lost 2 bases and J lost 0 bases. Germline V gene data show CDR1 as MNHEY and CDR2 as SVGAGI. CDR3 sequence reads: CASSYEGGGSSYEQYF. The CDR3 nucleotides read TGTGCCAGCAGTTACGAGGGCGGGGGTAGCTCCTACGAGCAGTACTTC.

CDR3: CASSSPPAGGPTIYTDTQYF. The CDR3 DNA sequence: TGTGCCAGCAGTTCCCCACCAGCGGGAGGGCCTACTATCTACACAGATACGCAGTATTTT. The V and J genes are TRBV2 and TRBJ2-3; 10 positions match TRBD2. The CDR3 has 20 residues. V was pared by 5 bases and J by 2 bases, with 19 bases of the junction left unmatched. Looked up from germline, CDR1 is SNHLY and CDR2 is FYNNEI.

This rearrangement joins TRBV19 to TRBJ1-2; 8 bases are a match to TRBD1. Germline lookup yields CDR1 LNHDA and CDR2 SQIVND (reference sequence). J was trimmed by 7 bases and V by 4 bases; bases with no gene match: 8. CDR3 length: 14 residues. The CDR3 DNA sequence: TGTGCCAGTAGTACCTCGGACAGGGTCGGTGGCTACACCTTC. It yields the protein CASSTSDRVGGYTF. The full variable domain, in which reference TRBV19 and TRBJ1-2 provide the parts outside the CDR3, is DGGITQSPKYLFRKEGQNVTLSCEQNLNHDAMYWYRQDPGQGLRLIYYSQIVNDFQKGDIAEGYSVSREKKESFPLTVTSAQKNPTAFYLCASSTSDRVGGYTFGSGTRLTVV.

The chain has TRBV9 and TRBJ2-2; D might be TRBD2 (5 bases). CDR1 is SGDLS, CDR2 YYNGEE, per germline. Trimming took 0 bases from V and 5 from J, leaving 11 bases between them. The CDR3 contains 15 residues. The CDR3 DNA reads TGTGCCAGCAGCGTAGATGGGGAGTCAACCGGGGAGCTGTTTTTT. Encoded protein: CASSVDGESTGELFF.

A single count supports this clone. V gene TRBV5-1 combines with J gene TRBJ2-1; 9 nucleotides agree with TRBD1. The CDR3 consists of 15 residues. The ends lost 4 bases at V and 6 bases at J; junction bases unmatched: 8. Per germline, CDR1 SGHRS and CDR2 YFSETQ. DNA for the CDR3: TGCGCCAGCAGCGCCGGGACAGGGAGGGTCAATGAGCAGTTCTTC. Protein product: CASSAGTGRVNEQFF.

The chain recombines TRBV10-3 with TRBJ1-3; D not resolved. The CDR3 has 12 residues. V was pared by 10 bases and J by 0 bases, with 7 bases between. Germline V gene data show CDR1 as ENHRY and CDR2 as SYGVKD. The CDR3 nucleotides read TGTGCCACCCGAGACTCTGGAAACACCATATATTTT. As protein: CATRDSGNTIYF.

The V gene is TRBV4-2, the J gene TRBJ1-1; TRBD1 might be the D (6 bases). V gave up 3 bases and J gave up 2 bases, with 13 bases separating them. The germline CDR1 and CDR2 sequences are LGHNA and YNFKEQ. CDR3 length: 15 residues. The CDR3 sequence is CASSQGAGYNTEAFF. The CDR3 nucleotides are TGTGCCAGCAGCCAGGGGGCGGGCTACAACACTGAAGCTTTCTTT.

The gene calls are TRBV18 and TRBJ1-4; TRBD1 agrees at 9 bases. Germline V gene data show CDR1 as KGHSH and CDR2 as LQKENI. The CDR3 sequence is 17 residues long. The trim removed 3 bases at V and 8 bases at J, leaving 13 bases unmatched. The CDR3 reads CASSPRTGVGDGEKLFF. CDR3 in DNA: TGTGCCAGCTCACCGAGGACAGGGGTCGGAGATGGGGAAAAACTGTTTTTT.

The chain carries TRBV4-1 and TRBJ2-1; 7 bases are shared with TRBD2. The CDR3 contains 17 residues. V lost 5 bases, J lost 3 bases, and 13 bases stayed unmatched. CDR1 is MGHRA and CDR2 is YSYEKL in the germline V gene. The CDR3 region has the DNA TGCGCCAGCAGCGAGATTGGAGGGAGGGCCCTCTACAATGAGCAGTTCTTC. Translated, it gives CASSEIGGRALYNEQFF.

This chain connects TRBV6-6 to TRBJ2-3, with 10 nucleotides matching TRBD2. The V gene end was trimmed by 5 bases and the J gene end by 1 base; junction bases not matched to a gene: 3. Looked up from germline, CDR1 is MNHNY and CDR2 is SVGAGI (reference sequence). The CDR3 loop spans 15 amino acids. CDR3 in amino acids: CASSPSGSGTDTQYF. The CDR3 nucleotides read TGTGCCAGCAGTCCTAGCGGGAGCGGCACAGATACGCAGTATTTT.

The gene calls are TRBV6-5 and TRBJ2-7, with 7 bases identical to TRBD1. Trimming removed 7 bases from V and 3 bases from J; junction bases left unmatched: 9. This CDR3 has 14 amino acids. Germline loops: CDR1 MNHEY, CDR2 SVGAGI. The CDR3 loop reads CASTRDSLSYEQYF. CDR3 nucleotides: TGTGCCAGCACCCGGGACAGCTTGAGCTACGAGCAGTACTTC.

The V gene is TRBV6-1, the J gene TRBJ2-5; maybe TRBD2 (7 bases). There are 14 residues in the CDR3. Trimming pared 1 base from V and 5 bases from J, leaving 11 bases between. CDR1 and CDR2 from the germline V gene are MNHNS and SASEGT. In nucleotides, the CDR3 is TGTGCCAGCAGTGAAGGGGGGGGCAGTGAGACCCAGTACTTC. It is translated as CASSEGGGSETQYF.

The chain is built from TRBV9 and TRBJ2-1, with TRBD2 matching 7 bases. Germline CDR1 is SGDLS and CDR2 is YYNGEE. This CDR3 has 14 residues. Trimming took 5 bases from V and 2 from J; bases not matched to a gene: 4. CDR3 coding DNA: TGTGCCAGCAGTTTGACTAGCACCTACAATGAGCAGTTCTTC. Encoded protein: CASSLTSTYNEQFF.

The chain employs TRBV7-2 and TRBJ2-5; D not resolved. This CDR3 is built from 14 residues. From germline, CDR1 is SGHTA and CDR2 FQGNSA. V shed 3 bases and J shed 1 base, with 9 bases lying between them. CDR3 loop: CASSFFPFQETQYF. Written as DNA, the CDR3 is TGTGCCAGCAGCTTTTTCCCCTTCCAAGAGACCCAGTACTTC.

This clone has a handful of counts. The gene calls are TRBV4-2 and TRBJ2-2, with 8 bases lining up with TRBD2. Trimming took 6 bases from V and 5 from J; bases not matched to a gene: 14. This CDR3 region has 17 residues. Per germline, CDR1 LGHNA and CDR2 YNFKEQ. The CDR3 is CASSPEAGGRSTGELFF. The CDR3 DNA sequence: TGTGCCAGCAGTCCGGAGGCTGGCGGGAGGAGTACCGGGGAGCTGTTTTTT.

The rearrangement links TRBV2 to TRBJ2-7; D is possibly TRBD1 (6 bases). Deletions cut 6 bases from V and 2 bases from J, with 8 bases between. The CDR3 loop spans 12 amino acids. CDR1 and CDR2 from the germline V gene are SNHLY and FYNNEI. The CDR3 reads CASSGTPYEQYF. The CDR3 DNA reads as TGTGCCAGCAGCGGGACACCCTACGAGCAGTACTTC.

This chain uses TRBV28 with TRBJ2-3; TRBD2 matches 11 bases. The CDR3 has 15 amino acids. With V trimmed by 6 bases and J by 4 bases, 6 bases remained unmatched. Germline V gives CDR1 MDHEN, CDR2 SYDVKM. CDR3 loop: CASSSPGLAADTQYF. Here the CDR3 DNA reads TGTGCCAGCAGCTCTCCGGGACTAGCGGCAGATACGCAGTATTTT.

The chain carries TRBV27 and TRBJ2-5, with D possibly matching TRBD1 (6 bases). Germline values: CDR1 MNHEY, CDR2 SMNVEV (reference sequence). The CDR3 has 13 amino acids. The V and J ends lost 6 bases and 5 bases respectively, with 13 bases between them. The CDR3 is CASSPRQGETQYF. CDR3 in DNA: TGTGCCAGCAGCCCTCGCCAGGGGGAGACCCAGTACTTC.